This entry concerns a single T cell receptor (beta chain). The antigen is not known. The data stem from a study of beta chain features in type 1 diabetes. About the research overall: Across the samples, over 85 million sorted cells were examined in total. General study findings and limits: VDJ junctions in type 1 diabetes patients carried more deletions and fewer insertions. Since sequencing was performed on cDNA, cells with high TCR expression could be over-represented. Resolution of whether HLA type affects TCRB rearrangement was not achieved here.

Since all of the isolated RNA was reverse transcribed, expressed TCRB transcripts were what got sequenced. Clones were read by immunoSEQ multiplex PCR, and TCRdb kept only the in-frame ones, dropping some. The table shows about 360,000 clones, with 10% to 15% occurring only once. Trimming removed 1 base from V and 8 bases from J; junction bases left unmatched: 7. This CDR3 comprises 15 residues. Germline V gene sequence: CDR1 MGHRA, CDR2 YSYEKL. The specimen sequenced was naive CD4+ T cells from blood. The rearrangement links TRBV4-1 to TRBJ2-1, with TRBD1 matching 8 bases. The source of this sequence is a man between 18 and 29 years old in good health. In DNA, the CDR3 is TGCGCCAGCAGCCAAGTCTGGACAGGGTGGGATGAGCAGTTCTTC. Amino acids: CASSQVWTGWDEQFF.